The sequence of this T cell receptor beta chain was determined in a study of PD-L1 blockade in urothelial cancer. Time point here: pretreatment peripheral blood. With V trimmed by 1 base and J by 4 bases, 11 bases remained unmatched. The germline V gene encodes CDR1 SGDLS and CDR2 YYNGEE. The CDR3 runs 17 residues. Clones were sequenced by immunoSEQ multiplex PCR, and TCRdb holds only the in-frame ones, with some missing. This sample has tens of thousands of clones; about four fifths occur once, and the top ten carry approximately 9.2%. This receptor was identified in a woman aged 70 to 79 with urothelial cancer. The rearrangement uses TRBV9 and TRBJ2-3; 8 bases map to TRBD2. Sequencing used PBMCs, obtained around atezolizumab (anti-PD-L1) treatment. The CDR3 spells CASSVSGLAVGADTQYF. Here the CDR3 DNA reads TGTGCCAGCAGCGTATCAGGACTAGCTGTGGGGGCAGATACGCAGTATTTT.